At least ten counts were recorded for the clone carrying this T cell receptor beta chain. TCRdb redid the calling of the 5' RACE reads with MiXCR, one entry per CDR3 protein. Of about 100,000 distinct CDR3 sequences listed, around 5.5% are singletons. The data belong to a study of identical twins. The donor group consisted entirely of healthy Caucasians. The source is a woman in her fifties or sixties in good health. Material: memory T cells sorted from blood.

The CDR3: CSARREGPIQPQHF. DNA for the CDR3: TGCAGTGCCAGACGCGAGGGGCCCATTCAGCCCCAGCATTTT. The chain employs TRBV20-1 and TRBJ1-5; TRBD1 might be the D (5 bases). Between the trimmed V and J ends, which lost 6 bases and 6 bases, there was a span of 18 bases. There are 14 residues in the CDR3. Looked up from germline, CDR1 is DFQATT and CDR2 is SNEGSKA (reference sequence).